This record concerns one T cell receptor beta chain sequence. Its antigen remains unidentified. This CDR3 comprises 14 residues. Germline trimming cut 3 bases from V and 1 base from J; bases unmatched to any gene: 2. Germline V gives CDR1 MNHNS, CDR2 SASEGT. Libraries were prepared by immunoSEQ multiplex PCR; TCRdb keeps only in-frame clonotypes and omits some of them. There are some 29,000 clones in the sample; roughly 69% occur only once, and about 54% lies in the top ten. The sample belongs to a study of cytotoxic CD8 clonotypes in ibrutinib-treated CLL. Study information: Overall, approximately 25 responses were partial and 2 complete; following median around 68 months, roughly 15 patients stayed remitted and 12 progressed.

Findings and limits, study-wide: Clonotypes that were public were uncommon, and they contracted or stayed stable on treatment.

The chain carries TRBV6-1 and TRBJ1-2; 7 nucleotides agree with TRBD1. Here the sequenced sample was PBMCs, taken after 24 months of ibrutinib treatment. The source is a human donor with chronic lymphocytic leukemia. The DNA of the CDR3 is TGTGCCAGCAGTGAGGGACAGAATAACTATGGCTACACCTTC. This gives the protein CASSEGQNNYGYTF.